Listed below are T cell receptor beta chains from one sample, sequenced in a study of cytomegalovirus exposure and HLA in healthy donors. The protocol was immunoSEQ multiplex PCR, while the TCRdb copy is restricted to in-frame clones and leaves out a portion. The sample shows some 99,000 clones, roughly 90% of them seen only once. What was sequenced was PBMCs. The receptor set was obtained from a woman between 18 and 29 years old in good health and CMV-seronegative. Both conserved end residues are part of each CDR3. D genes are given only for firm matches. Rows may omit the clone size; those that give it use once, few, many or a size class.

D gene | clone size | CDR3 length | J gene | V gene | CDR3 DNA | CDR3 protein
TRBD1 | . | 13 | TRBJ2-7 | TRBV29-1 | TGCAGCGTTGAAGTGACAGGGACCTACGAGCAGTACTTC | CSVEVTGTYEQYF
TRBD2 | . | 19 | TRBJ2-7 | TRBV7-6 | TGTGCCAGCAGCTTGTTCCTCCCGTGGGCTAGCGGGAGTGAATTCAAGCAGTACTTC | CASSLFLPWASGSEFKQYF
. | . | 11 | TRBJ2-5 | TRBV7-9 | TGTGCCAGCAGCTCACAAGAGACCCAGTACTTC | CASSSQETQYF
TRBD2 | . | 17 | TRBJ2-7 | TRBV7-8 | TGTGCCAGCAGCCGAGCGACCGGGACTAGCGGAACTTACGAGCAGTACTTC | CASSRATGTSGTYEQYF
TRBD2 | . | 16 | TRBJ2-1 | TRBV7-2 | TGTGCCAGCAGCTTAGCGCCCACTAGCGGGAGCGGTGAGCAGTTCTTC | CASSLAPTSGSGEQFF
. | . | 17 | TRBJ1-4 | TRBV4-3 | TGCGCCAGCAGCCAATATACAAGCAGGGTTTCTAATGAAAAACTGTTTTTT | CASSQYTSRVSNEKLFF
. | . | 15 | TRBJ2-7 | TRBV6-5 | TGTGCCAGCAGTTACTCGGCAGAGCGCTCCTACGAGCAGTACTTC | CASSYSAERSYEQYF
. | . | 13 | TRBJ2-7 | TRBV5-6 | TGTGCCAGCAGCCGGGGAAGCTCCTACGAGCAGTACTTC | CASSRGSSYEQYF
TRBD1 | . | 17 | TRBJ2-1 | TRBV7-9 | TGTGCCAGCAGCTTCCCAGGGACAGGAGATCTTTACAATGAGCAGTTCTTC | CASSFPGTGDLYNEQFF
. | . | 13 | TRBJ2-3 | TRBV5-4 | TGTGCCAGCAGCCTAAACAGGGAAGATACGCAGTATTTT | CASSLNREDTQYF
TRBD1 | . | 15 | TRBJ1-5 | TRBV14 | TGTGCCAGCAGTCGGGGCAGGGGGAAGAGTCAGCCCCAGCATTTT | CASSRGRGKSQPQHF
. | . | 19 | TRBJ2-7 | TRBV4-1 | TGCGCCAGCAGCCAAGATGTAGGTACGGGACATAACATTGGGTACGAGCAGTACTTC | CASSQDVGTGHNIGYEQYF
. | . | 15 | TRBJ1-2 | TRBV7-2 | TGTGCCAGCAGCTTATGGGACACAACTAACTATGGCTACACCTTC | CASSLWDTTNYGYTF
TRBD2 | . | 13 | TRBJ2-7 | TRBV4-2 | TGTGCCAGCAGCCAAGGGGGAGGGGACGAGCAGTACTTC | CASSQGGGDEQYF
. | . | 14 | TRBJ2-1 | TRBV19 | TGTGCCAGTAGTTTTTTTAGCTCCTACAATGAGCAGTTCTTC | CASSFFSSYNEQFF
TRBD1 | . | 15 | TRBJ2-3 | TRBV6-4 | TGTGCCAGCAGTGACTCGGCAGGGGGCGCAGATACGCAGTATTTT | CASSDSAGGADTQYF
. | . | 13 | TRBJ2-1 | TRBV25-1 | TGTGCCAGCAGTGAAGGCAGCTACAATGAGCAGTTCTTC | CASSEGSYNEQFF
TRBD1 | . | 15 | TRBJ2-3 | TRBV28 | TGTGCCAGCAGCCCGCTGGGACAGGGGACAGATACGCAGTATTTT | CASSPLGQGTDTQYF
TRBD2 | . | 14 | TRBJ2-7 | TRBV5-6 | TGTGCCAGCAGCCCGGGACTAGCGGGGTGGGAGCAGTACTTC | CASSPGLAGWEQYF
TRBD1 | . | 13 | TRBJ1-2 | TRBV7-9 | TGTGCCACCCAACAGGGGGCGTCCGATGGCTACACCTTC | CATQQGASDGYTF
. | once | 14 | TRBJ1-4 | TRBV11-1 | TGTGCCAGCAGCCGCTTAAGTCTAGGCGAAAAACTGTTTTTT | CASSRLSLGEKLFF
TRBD2 | . | 14 | TRBJ2-1 | TRBV27 | TGTGCCAGCAGCGGGACTAGCGGGAGGGACGAGCAGTTCTTC | CASSGTSGRDEQFF
. | . | 12 | TRBJ1-2 | TRBV14 | TGTGCCAGCAGCCATTCAGACTATGGCTACACCTTC | CASSHSDYGYTF
. | . | 12 | TRBJ1-5 | TRBV4-3 | TGCGCCAGCAGCCAAGACTCAGGACCCCAGCATTTT | CASSQDSGPQHF
. | . | 11 | TRBJ2-3 | TRBV27 | TGTGCCAGCAGTTTTTCGGATACGCAGTATTTT | CASSFSDTQYF
. | . | 12 | TRBJ1-4 | TRBV30 | TGTGCCTGGAGTTCGGTGTATGAAAAACTGTTTTTT | CAWSSVYEKLFF
TRBD1 | . | 15 | TRBJ1-1 | TRBV6-1 | TGTGCCAGCAGTGACCCGGACAGGGGAGGCACTGAAGCTTTCTTT | CASSDPDRGGTEAFF
. | . | 14 | TRBJ1-4 | TRBV5-1 | TGCGCCAGCAGCGGAGGACGGTACAATGAAAAACTGTTTTTT | CASSGGRYNEKLFF
TRBD2 | . | 14 | TRBJ2-3 | TRBV7-2 | TGTGCCAGCAGCTTAGGCCTAGCGGGGGCTACGCAGTATTTT | CASSLGLAGATQYF
TRBD1 | . | 14 | TRBJ2-7 | TRBV11-2 | TGTGCCAGCACCTATGGGACAGGCTCCTACGAGCAGTACTTC | CASTYGTGSYEQYF
. | . | 12 | TRBJ2-7 | TRBV2 | TGTGCCAGCATACAGGAGGGCTACGAGCAGTACTTC | CASIQEGYEQYF
TRBD2 | . | 14 | TRBJ2-7 | TRBV18 | TGTGCCAGCTCACCTCTAGCGGTCGTCTACGAGCAGTACTTC | CASSPLAVVYEQYF
. | once | 16 | TRBJ2-7 | TRBV9 | TGTGCCAGCAGCGTAGACCGGGCGGGGTCGTCCTACGAGCAGTACTTC | CASSVDRAGSSYEQYF
TRBD1 | . | 15 | TRBJ2-1 | TRBV11-2 | TGTGCCAGCAGCGGACAGGGGGCAAAATACAATGAGCAGTTCTTC | CASSGQGAKYNEQFF
. | . | 14 | TRBJ2-5 | TRBV28 | TGTGCCAGCAGTGGGGCTCTAAGGACGGAGACCCAGTACTTC | CASSGALRTETQYF
. | . | 15 | TRBJ1-5 | TRBV15 | TGTGCCACCAGCAGAGGTGGGGGGAAAGGTCAGCCCCAGCATTTT | CATSRGGGKGQPQHF
. | . | 14 | TRBJ2-7 | TRBV4-3 | TGCGCCAGCAGCCAAGAGGGGGGAAACTACGAGCAGTACTTC | CASSQEGGNYEQYF
TRBD1 | . | 14 | TRBJ1-4 | TRBV4-3 | TGCGCCAGCAGCCCCGGACAGGGAGGTGAAAAACTGTTTTTT | CASSPGQGGEKLFF
. | . | 14 | TRBJ2-3 | TRBV7-6 | TGTGCCAGCAGCTTCGGGTCCGTGGCGGATACGCAGTATTTT | CASSFGSVADTQYF
TRBD1 | . | 14 | TRBJ1-1 | TRBV28 | TGTGCCAGCCAGACAGGGGCGGAGAACACTGAAGCTTTCTTT | CASQTGAENTEAFF
TRBD2 | . | 12 | TRBJ2-1 | TRBV19 | TGTGCCAGTAGTATCTTAGCGGGGGAGCAGTTCTTC | CASSILAGEQFF
. | . | 14 | TRBJ2-5 | TRBV5-1 | TGCGCCAGCAGAATATTACAGGGTAGAGAGACCCAGTACTTC | CASRILQGRETQYF
TRBD2 | . | 14 | TRBJ2-7 | TRBV10-3 | TGTGCCATCAGGGGGGGGTTCTCATCCTACGAGCAGTACTTC | CAIRGGFSSYEQYF
. | . | 14 | TRBJ2-1 | TRBV12-2 | TGTGCAAGTCGCTTTGACAGGCCAAACTCGGGCCAATTCTTC | CASRFDRPNSGQFF
TRBD1 | . | 16 | TRBJ1-2 | TRBV27 | TGTGCCAGCGTTAGGACAGGGGGGGAGCGTTTCTATGGCTACACCTTC | CASVRTGGERFYGYTF
. | . | 12 | TRBJ2-1 | TRBV28 | TGTGCCAGCAGTTTACAATACAATGAGCAGTTCTTC | CASSLQYNEQFF
TRBD1 | . | 16 | TRBJ2-1 | TRBV11-1 | TGTGCCAGCAGCCAAGGGCGACAGGGGTACTACAATGAGCAGTTCTTC | CASSQGRQGYYNEQFF
. | . | 13 | TRBJ2-1 | TRBV28 | TGTGCCGGGGGGACCTCGATGTACAATGAGCAGTTCTTC | CAGGTSMYNEQFF
. | . | 13 | TRBJ2-3 | TRBV7-8 | TGTGCCAGCAGCCCTCCCCCGCCAGGCCCGCAGTATTTT | CASSPPPPGPQYF
. | . | 15 | TRBJ1-2 | TRBV13 | TGTGCCAGCAGCTTAGGGGGGAGGGGTATCTATGGCTACACCTTC | CASSLGGRGIYGYTF
TRBD2 | . | 16 | TRBJ2-7 | TRBV4-3 | TGCGCCAGCAGCCAAGGAGGGGGACTAGCGGGGTACGAGCAGTACTTC | CASSQGGGLAGYEQYF
. | few | 12 | TRBJ1-5 | TRBV25-1 | TGTGCCAGCAGTGAATTAGGAGGTGCCCAGCATTTT | CASSELGGAQHF
. | . | 14 | TRBJ1-2 | TRBV10-3 | TGTGCCATCAGTGGAGCAAGTCCCTACTATGGCTACACCTTC | CAISGASPYYGYTF
TRBD1 | . | 15 | TRBJ1-5 | TRBV5-6 | TGTGCCAGCAGCTTGGCCGACAGGGGGGATCAGCCCCAGCATTTT | CASSLADRGDQPQHF